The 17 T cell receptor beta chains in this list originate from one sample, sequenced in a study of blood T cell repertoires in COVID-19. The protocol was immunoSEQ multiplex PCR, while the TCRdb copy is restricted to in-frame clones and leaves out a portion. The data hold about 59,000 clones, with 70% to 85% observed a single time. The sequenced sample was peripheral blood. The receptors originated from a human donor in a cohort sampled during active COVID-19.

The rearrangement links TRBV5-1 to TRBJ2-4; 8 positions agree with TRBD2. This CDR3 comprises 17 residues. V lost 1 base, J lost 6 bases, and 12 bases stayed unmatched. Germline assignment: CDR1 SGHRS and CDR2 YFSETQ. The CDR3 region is CASSLSSGRNLGNIQYF. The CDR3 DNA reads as TGCGCCAGCAGCTTGTCGAGCGGGAGAAATCTCGGAAACATTCAGTACTTC.

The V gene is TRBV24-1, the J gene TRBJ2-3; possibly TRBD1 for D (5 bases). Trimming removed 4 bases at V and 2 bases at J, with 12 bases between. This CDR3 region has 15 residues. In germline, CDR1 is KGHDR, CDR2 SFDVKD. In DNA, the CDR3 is TGTGCCACCAGTGACCGCGACAGCCACACAGATACGCAGTATTTT. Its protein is CATSDRDSHTDTQYF.

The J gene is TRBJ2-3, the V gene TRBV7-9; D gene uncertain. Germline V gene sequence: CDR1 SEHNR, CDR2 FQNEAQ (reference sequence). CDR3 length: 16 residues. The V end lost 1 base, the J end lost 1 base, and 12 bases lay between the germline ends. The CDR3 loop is CASSLGRLRGTDTQYF. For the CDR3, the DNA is TGTGCCAGCAGCTTAGGAAGGCTTCGGGGCACAGATACGCAGTATTTT.

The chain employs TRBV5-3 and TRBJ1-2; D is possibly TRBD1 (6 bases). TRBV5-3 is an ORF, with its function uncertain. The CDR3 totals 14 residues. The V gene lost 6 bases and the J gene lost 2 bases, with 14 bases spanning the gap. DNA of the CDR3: TGTGCCAGAATATTCTGGGGGCTCAACTATGGCTACACCTTC. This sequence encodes CARIFWGLNYGYTF.

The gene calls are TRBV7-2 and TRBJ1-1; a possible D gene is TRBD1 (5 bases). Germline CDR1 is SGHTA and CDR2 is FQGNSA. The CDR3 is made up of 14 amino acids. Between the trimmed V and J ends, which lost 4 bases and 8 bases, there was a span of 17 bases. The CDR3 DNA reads TGTGCCAGCAGCTCCAGGGTGTCCAGCCCCGAAGCTTTCTTT. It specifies CASSSRVSSPEAFF.

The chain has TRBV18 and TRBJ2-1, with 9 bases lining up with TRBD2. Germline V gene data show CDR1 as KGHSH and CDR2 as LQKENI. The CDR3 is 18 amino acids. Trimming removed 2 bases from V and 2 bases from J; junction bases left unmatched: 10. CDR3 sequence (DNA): TGTGCCAGCTCACCAGGGACTAGCACTAATGGGGCCTACAATGAGCAGTTCTTC. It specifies CASSPGTSTNGAYNEQFF.

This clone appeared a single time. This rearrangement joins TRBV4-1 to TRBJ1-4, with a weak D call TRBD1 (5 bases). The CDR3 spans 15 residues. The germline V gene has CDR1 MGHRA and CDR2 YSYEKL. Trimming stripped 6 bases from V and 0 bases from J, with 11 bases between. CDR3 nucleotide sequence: TGCGCCAGCAGTGTCAGGGCAACAACTAATGAAAAACTGTTTTTT. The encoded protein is CASSVRATTNEKLFF.

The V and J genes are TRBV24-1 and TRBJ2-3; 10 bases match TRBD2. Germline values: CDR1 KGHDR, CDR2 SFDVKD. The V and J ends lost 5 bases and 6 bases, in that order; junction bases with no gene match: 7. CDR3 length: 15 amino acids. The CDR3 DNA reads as TGTGCCACCAGTGGAGGCCTAGCGGGAGAGGATACGCAGTATTTT. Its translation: CATSGGLAGEDTQYF.

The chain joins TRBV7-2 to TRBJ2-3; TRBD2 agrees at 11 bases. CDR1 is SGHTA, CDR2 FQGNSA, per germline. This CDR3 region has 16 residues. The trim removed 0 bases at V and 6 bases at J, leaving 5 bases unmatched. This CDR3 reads CASSLAIAGGPDTQYF. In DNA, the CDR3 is TGTGCCAGCAGCTTAGCGATAGCGGGAGGGCCGGATACGCAGTATTTT. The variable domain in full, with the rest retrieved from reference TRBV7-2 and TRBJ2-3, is GAGVSQSPSNKVTEKGKDVELRCDPISGHTALYWYRQSLGQGLEFLIYFQGNSAPDKSGLPSDRFSAERTGGSVSTLTIQRTQQEDSAVYLCASSLAIAGGPDTQYFGPGTRLTVL.

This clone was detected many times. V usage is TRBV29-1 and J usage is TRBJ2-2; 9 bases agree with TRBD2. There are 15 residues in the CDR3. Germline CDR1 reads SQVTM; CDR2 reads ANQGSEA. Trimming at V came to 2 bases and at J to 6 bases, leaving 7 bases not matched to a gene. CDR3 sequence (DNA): TGCAGCGTTGAATTGCGGGAGGGCCTCCCCGGGGAGCTGTTTTTT. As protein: CSVELREGLPGELFF.

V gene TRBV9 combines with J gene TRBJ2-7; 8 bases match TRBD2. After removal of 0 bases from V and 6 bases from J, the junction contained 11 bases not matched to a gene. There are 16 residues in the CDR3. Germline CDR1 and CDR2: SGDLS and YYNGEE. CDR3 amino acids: CASSVETGRDLREQYF. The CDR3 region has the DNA TGTGCCAGCAGCGTAGAAACCGGGAGGGACTTGCGCGAGCAGTACTTC.

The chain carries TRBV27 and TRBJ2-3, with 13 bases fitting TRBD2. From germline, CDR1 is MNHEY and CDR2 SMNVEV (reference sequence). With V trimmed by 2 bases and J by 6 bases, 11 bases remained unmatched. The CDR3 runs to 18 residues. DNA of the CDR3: TGTGCCAGCAGTTTAATAACTAGCGGGAGGGCCATGTCGGATACGCAGTATTTT. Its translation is CASSLITSGRAMSDTQYF.

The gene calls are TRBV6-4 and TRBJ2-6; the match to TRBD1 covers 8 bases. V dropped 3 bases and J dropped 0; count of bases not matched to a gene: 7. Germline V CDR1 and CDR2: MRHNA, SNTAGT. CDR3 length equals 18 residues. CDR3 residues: CASSEQGAVASGANVLTF. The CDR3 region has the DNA TGTGCCAGCAGTGAGCAGGGGGCGGTAGCCTCTGGGGCCAACGTCCTGACTTTC.

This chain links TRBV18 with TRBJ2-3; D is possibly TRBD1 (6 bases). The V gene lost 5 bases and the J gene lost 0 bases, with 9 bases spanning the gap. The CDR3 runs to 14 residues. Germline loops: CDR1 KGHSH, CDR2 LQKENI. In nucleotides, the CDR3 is TGTGCCAGCTCAGCCCAGGGGAGCACAGATACGCAGTATTTT. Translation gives CASSAQGSTDTQYF.

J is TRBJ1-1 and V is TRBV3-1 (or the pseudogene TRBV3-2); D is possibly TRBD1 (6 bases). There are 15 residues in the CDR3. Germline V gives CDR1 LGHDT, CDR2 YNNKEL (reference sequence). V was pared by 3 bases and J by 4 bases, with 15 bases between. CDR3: CASSHLRQVGTEAFF. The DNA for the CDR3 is TGTGCCAGCAGCCACCTAAGACAGGTAGGCACTGAAGCTTTCTTT.

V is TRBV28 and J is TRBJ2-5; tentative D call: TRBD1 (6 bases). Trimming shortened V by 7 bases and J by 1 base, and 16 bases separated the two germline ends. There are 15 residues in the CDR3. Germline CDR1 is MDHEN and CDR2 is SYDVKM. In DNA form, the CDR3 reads TGTGCCAGCACCCGGACAGTACGGCGCCAAGAGACCCAGTACTTC. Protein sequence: CASTRTVRRQETQYF.

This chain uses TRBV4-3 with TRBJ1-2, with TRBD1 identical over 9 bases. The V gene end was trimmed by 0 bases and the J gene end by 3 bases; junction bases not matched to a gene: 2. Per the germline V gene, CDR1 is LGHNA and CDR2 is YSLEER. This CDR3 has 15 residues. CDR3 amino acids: CASSQDYRGHYGYTF. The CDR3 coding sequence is TGCGCCAGCAGCCAAGACTACAGGGGGCACTATGGCTACACCTTC.